A single sample is the source of the 31 T cell receptor beta chains below, sequenced in a study of blood T cells in healthy people across ages. Combining a sample-barcoded 5' primer with a J-beta primer mix, a second PCR ran for roughly 6 to 11 cycles. Using its own MiXCR run on the 5' RACE reads, TCRdb lists one record per CDR3 protein. The table has approximately 780,000 distinct CDR3 sequences, roughly 25% seen once. This same sample was also part of a study on T cells of mothers and their children.

Sequenced input: blood. Source of these receptors: a boy younger than 18 in good health.

This sequence joins TRBV20-1 and TRBJ2-1; 14 bases agree with TRBD2. Losses at the gene ends were 0 bases for V and 9 bases for J; bases not matched to a gene: 7. Per germline, CDR1 DFQATT and CDR2 SNEGSKA (reference sequence). The CDR3 is 16 amino acids. The CDR3 nucleotides are TGCAGTGCTAGAGATCGGGGACTAGCGGGGGCAGGTGAGCAGTTCTTC. Translating gives CSARDRGLAGAGEQFF.

This clonotype was observed a handful of times. V usage is TRBV4-1 and J usage is TRBJ2-3; either TRBD1 or TRBD2 may supply D (6 bases each). Trimming removed 7 bases from V and 2 bases from J, with 16 bases in between. Germline V CDR1 and CDR2: MGHRA, YSYEKL. The CDR3 runs to 15 residues. CDR3 amino acids: CASNKRGVFTDTQYF. The CDR3 DNA is TGCGCCAGCAATAAAAGGGGGGTTTTCACAGATACGCAGTATTTT.

The chain joins TRBV29-1 to TRBJ1-1; D perhaps matches TRBD1 (6 bases). Germline CDR1 is SQVTM and CDR2 is ANQGSEA. Trimming cost V 5 bases and J 3 bases, with 13 bases left between them. The CDR3 consists of 13 residues. CDR3 coding DNA: TGCAGCGTTCTACAGGGCGGGGACACTGAAGCTTTCTTT. Protein product: CSVLQGGDTEAFF.

The rearrangement links TRBV21-1 to TRBJ2-5; the table gives TRBD2 as D, unverified against the DNA. The J call may be wrong; the DNA end is better matched by TRBJ2-7. TRBV21-1 is noted as a pseudogene. This CDR3 is 14 amino acids long. The CDR3 sequence: CASSEVQGPYEQYF. The CDR3 DNA sequence: TGTGCCAGCAGCGAAGTCCAGGGCCCCTACGAGCAGTACTTC.

The gene calls are TRBV4-1 and TRBJ1-5, with a possible D match to TRBD1 (5 bases). V dropped 1 base and J dropped 4 bases, with 11 bases sitting between them. Germline lookup yields CDR1 MGHRA and CDR2 YSYEKL. The CDR3 is 15 residues long. The CDR3 DNA sequence: TGCGCCAGCAGCCAAGGACAGTGGGGAAATCAGCCCCAGCATTTT. This sequence encodes CASSQGQWGNQPQHF.

The gene calls are TRBV6-5 and TRBJ2-5, with D possibly called TRBD1 or TRBD2 (5 bases each). The end of the DNA aligns better with TRBJ2-7, so the J call may be wrong. The germline gives CDR1 MNHEY, CDR2 SVGAGI. The CDR3 sequence is 15 residues long. DNA of the CDR3: TGTGCCAGCAGTCGAGGGACGGCCAGCTCCTACGAGCAGTACTTC. Residues: CASSRGTASSYEQYF.

The chain links TRBV5-1 to TRBJ2-5; D not certain. V was shortened by 4 bases and J by 2 bases, with 15 bases between the two germline ends. The CDR3 sequence is 15 residues long. Germline CDR1 reads SGHRS; CDR2 reads YFSETQ. CDR3 in amino acids: CASSPYGTVQETQYF. The CDR3 DNA follows: TGCGCCAGCAGCCCCTACGGAACAGTACAAGAGACCCAGTACTTC.

Written as DNA, the CDR3 is TGTGCCACCAGTGATTCGGGGACAGGGGGGATAGATACGCAGTATTTT. Residues: CATSDSGTGGIDTQYF. V usage is TRBV24-1 and J usage is TRBJ2-3; 11 bases are shared with TRBD1. The CDR3 has 16 amino acids. Germline V lookup: CDR1 KGHDR, CDR2 SFDVKD. The V gene end was trimmed by 2 bases and the J gene end by 5 bases; junction bases not matched to a gene: 5.

This chain links TRBV29-1 with TRBJ2-1; D is unresolved. CDR1 and CDR2 (germline): SQVTM, ANQGSEA. Trimming pared 3 bases from V and 1 base from J, leaving 4 bases between. The CDR3 has 12 residues. The CDR3 loop reads CSVDSSYNEQFF. DNA of the CDR3: TGCAGCGTTGACAGTTCCTACAATGAGCAGTTCTTC.

This sequence joins TRBV20-1 and TRBJ2-1; 8 positions agree with TRBD1. The V and J ends lost 2 bases and 0 bases, in that order; junction bases with no gene match: 9. The CDR3 covers 17 residues. Per germline, CDR1 DFQATT and CDR2 SNEGSKA (reference sequence). CDR3 DNA sequence: TGCAGTGCTAGATCCCCAGGGGGCGATGTCTCCTACAATGAGCAGTTCTTC. Translating gives CSARSPGGDVSYNEQFF.

The chain carries TRBV7-6 and TRBJ2-5, with D unclear. CDR1 is SGHVS, CDR2 FNYEAQ, per germline. This CDR3 is built from 16 residues. Trimming cost V 5 bases and J 0 bases, with 16 bases left between them. The CDR3 DNA is TGTGCCAGCAGCCCCCGTTTAAAGAGGTACCAAGAGACCCAGTACTTC. This encodes CASSPRLKRYQETQYF.

This clonotype was seen more than once but under ten times. The V and J genes are TRBV6-6 and TRBJ1-4, with a weak D call TRBD1 (5 bases). The V end was cut by 4 bases, the J end by 8 bases, with 17 bases between. The V gene's germline CDR1 is MNHNY and CDR2 SVGAGI (reference sequence). This CDR3 region has 15 residues. DNA of the CDR3: TGTGCCAGCAGTTCAGGGACGGAAAGGGGCGAAAAACTGTTTTTT. This gives the protein CASSSGTERGEKLFF.

The chain recombines TRBV7-2 with TRBJ1-4; D ambiguous. Trimming pared 5 bases from V and 1 base from J, leaving 14 bases between. Germline V lookup: CDR1 SGHTA, CDR2 FQGNSA. The CDR3 extends over 16 amino acids. The CDR3 nucleotides read TGTGCCAGCAGCCCGTTTTCGGGGATAACTAATGAAAAACTGTTTTTT. It specifies CASSPFSGITNEKLFF.

This clonotype was counted between two and nine times. The chain uses TRBV5-1 and TRBJ2-5; D ambiguous. This CDR3 has 14 amino acids. The germline V gene encodes CDR1 SGHRS and CDR2 YFSETQ. Trimming left V 4 bases short and J 6 bases short, with 16 bases between. Here the CDR3 DNA reads TGCGCCAGCAGCCCCGACAATCAGAGGAAGACCCAGTACTTC. Residues: CASSPDNQRKTQYF. The whole variable domain, remainder taken from reference TRBV5-1 and TRBJ2-5, is KAGVTQTPRYLIKTRGQQVTLSCSPISGHRSVSWYQQTPGQGLQFLFEYFSETQRNKGNFPGRFSGRQFSNSRSEMNVSTLELGDSALYLCASSPDNQRKTQYFGPGTRLLVL.

This clonotype has a single count. This is likely a read error, given that the CDR3 carries no conserved phenylalanine or tryptophan at its end. V gene TRBV4-2 combines with J gene TRBJ2-7; unclear D gene. This CDR3 contains 15 residues. Trimming removed 2 bases from V and 1 base from J, with 12 bases in between. Per the germline V gene, CDR1 is LGHNA and CDR2 is YNFKEQ. CDR3 DNA sequence: TGTGCCAGCAGCCAACAACTAAGTCAGTCCTACGAGCAGTACTAC. It is translated as CASSQQLSQSYEQYY.

This sequence joins TRBV20-1 and TRBJ2-5, with D unresolved. Trimming removed 5 bases at V and 0 bases at J, with 7 bases between. Germline V CDR1 and CDR2: DFQATT, SNEGSKA (reference sequence). The CDR3 has 12 amino acids. CDR3 loop: CSADLNQETQYF. CDR3 nucleotides: TGCAGTGCTGACCTGAACCAAGAGACCCAGTACTTC.

The chain links TRBV12-3 or TRBV12-4 to TRBJ2-3; unclear D gene. Trimming shortened V by 6 bases and J by 4 bases, and 11 bases separated the two germline ends. The CDR3 has 13 amino acids. CDR3 nucleotide sequence: TGTGCCAGCAGCCCTTTATTCTCAGATACGCAGTATTTT. It specifies CASSPLFSDTQYF.

V usage is TRBV12-3 or TRBV12-4 and J usage is TRBJ2-5; D might be TRBD2 (5 bases). The J call may be incorrect, as the DNA end agrees better with TRBJ2-7. The CDR3 totals 14 residues. CDR3 protein: CASSLEDGLNEQYF. The CDR3 DNA sequence: TGTGCCAGCAGCCTGGAGGATGGGCTCAACGAGCAGTACTTC.

This clonotype was detected only a few times. J is TRBJ2-3 and V is TRBV9, with D perhaps TRBD1 (6 bases). This CDR3 has 16 residues. The germline V gene encodes CDR1 SGDLS and CDR2 YYNGEE. The germline V and J ends were trimmed by 0 bases and 4 bases, with 15 bases remaining between them. The CDR3 spells CASSVDFARGADTQYF. CDR3 nucleotide sequence: TGTGCCAGCAGCGTAGACTTCGCCAGGGGCGCAGATACGCAGTATTTT.

This clonotype appeared many times. CDR3 in DNA: TGTGCCAGCAGCTTCCTCCAAGAGACCCAGTACTTC. As protein: CASSFLQETQYF. V is TRBV7-9 and J is TRBJ2-5; D is ambiguous. Germline V gene data show CDR1 as SEHNR and CDR2 as FQNEAQ (reference sequence). Trimming left V 3 bases short and J 1 base short, with 3 bases between. There are 12 residues in the CDR3.

This clonotype showed up just a few times. The J gene is TRBJ2-7, the V gene TRBV20-1, with TRBD1 as a possible D gene (6 bases). Trimming took 1 base from V and 0 from J, leaving 13 bases between them. Germline values: CDR1 DFQATT, CDR2 SNEGSKA (reference sequence). CDR3 size: 15 residues. CDR3 region: CSARVRTVTSYEQYF. CDR3 coding DNA: TGCAGTGCTAGAGTAAGGACAGTTACCTCCTACGAGCAGTACTTC.

This clonotype was seen more than once but under ten times. The rearrangement uses TRBV3-1 and TRBJ2-5; D perhaps matches TRBD2 (6 bases). The assigned J gene may be wrong: the sequence end matches TRBJ2-1 better. This CDR3 region has 15 residues. Germline V gene lookup returns CDR1 LGHDT and CDR2 YNNKEL (reference sequence). CDR3 region: CASSQDIGGNNEQFF. Here the CDR3 DNA reads TGTGCCAGCAGCCAAGATATTGGGGGGAACAATGAGCAGTTCTTC.

CDR3 DNA: TGCAGTGCCCTTGACAGGGGCGGCGAAAAACTGTTTTTT. Amino acids: CSALDRGGEKLFF. The chain joins TRBV20-1 to TRBJ1-4, with TRBD1 identical over 8 bases. This CDR3 region has 13 residues. Germline V lookup: CDR1 DFQATT, CDR2 SNEGSKA (reference sequence). Trimming took 6 bases from V and 8 from J; bases not matched to a gene: 8.

A few counts support this clonotype. One end of the junction varies from germline; a read error may be responsible. V and J are TRBV27 and TRBJ1-3; D possibly corresponds to TRBD1 (5 bases). Germline lookup yields CDR1 MNHEY and CDR2 SMNVEV (reference sequence). The length of the CDR3 is 16 residues. CDR3 nucleotide sequence: TGTGCCAGCAGTGCAGCTCGGGGGGTCTCTGGAAACACCACATATTTT. Its translation: CASSAARGVSGNTTYF.

This clonotype was detected only a few times. One end of the junction is discordant with germline, which a read error may explain. The chain carries TRBV12-3 or TRBV12-4 and TRBJ1-1; 7 bases agree with TRBD1. The CDR3 runs 15 residues. For the CDR3, the DNA is TGTGCCAGCAGTCCCTTGGACAGGCAATGGGCTGAAGCTCTCTTT. This sequence encodes CASSPLDRQWAEALF.

This clonotype has more than one count but fewer than ten. The chain joins TRBV10-3 to TRBJ2-2; D might be TRBD2 (6 bases). Between the trimmed V and J ends, which lost 4 bases and 3 bases, there was a span of 12 bases. The CDR3 runs to 15 residues. Germline V gene data show CDR1 as ENHRY and CDR2 as SYGVKD. The CDR3 DNA is TGTGCCATCAGTGCACGAACGGGGGACACCGGGGAGCTGTTTTTT. It specifies CAISARTGDTGELFF.

Regarding this clonotype: One junction end disagrees with the germline gene, perhaps due to a read error. The CDR3 sequence is CASSDDRRICSNQHQHF. The CDR3 DNA reads as TGTGCCAGCAGTGACGACAGGAGGATTTGTAGCAATCAGCACCAGCATTTT. The chain carries TRBV6-4 and TRBJ1-5, with TRBD1 as a possible D gene (6 bases). Germline CDR1 reads MRHNA; CDR2 reads SNTAGT. The CDR3 consists of 17 residues.

This chain joins TRBV12-3 or TRBV12-4 and TRBJ2-1, with 7 nucleotides matching TRBD2. The CDR3 totals 16 residues. V was clipped by 4 bases and J by 1 base; unmatched bases: 7. Here the CDR3 DNA reads TGTGCCAGCAGTTCAGGACTAGAACGATCCTACAATGAGCAGTTCTTC. As protein: CASSSGLERSYNEQFF.

This sequence joins TRBV29-1 and TRBJ2-4; D is possibly TRBD1 or TRBD2 (5 bases each). Trimming removed 7 bases from V and 10 bases from J, with 23 bases in between. Germline loops: CDR1 SQVTM, CDR2 ANQGSEA. The CDR3 spans 14 residues. CDR3 sequence reads: CSAYSPGTRNIQYF. CDR3 DNA sequence: TGCAGCGCATACTCACCCGGGACGAGGAATATTCAGTACTTC. The entire variable domain, with the rest obtained from reference TRBV29-1 and TRBJ2-4, is as follows: SAVISQKPSRDICQRGTSLTIQCQVDSQVTMMFWYRQQPGQSLTLIATANQGSEATYESGFVIDKFPISRPNLTFSTLTVSNMSPEDSSIYLCSAYSPGTRNIQYFGAGTRLSVL.

This clonotype was counted a few times. CDR3 region: CASSFQGAEKLFF. The CDR3 DNA sequence: TGTGCCAGCAGTTTTCAGGGGGCGGAAAAACTGTTTTTT. The genes are TRBV12-3 or TRBV12-4 and TRBJ1-4, with 8 positions matching TRBD1. Trimming removed 3 bases from V and 8 bases from J; junction bases left unmatched: 2. The CDR3 totals 13 residues.

The CDR3 loop is CASGGAGPYNEQFF. CDR3 sequence (DNA): TGTGCCAGCGGGGGGGCAGGGCCCTACAATGAGCAGTTCTTC. The rearrangement links TRBV6-6 to TRBJ2-1; D perhaps matches TRBD2 (7 bases). The germline gives CDR1 MNHNY, CDR2 SVGAGI (reference sequence). Deletions cut 8 bases from V and 2 bases from J, with 13 bases between. CDR3 length: 14 residues.